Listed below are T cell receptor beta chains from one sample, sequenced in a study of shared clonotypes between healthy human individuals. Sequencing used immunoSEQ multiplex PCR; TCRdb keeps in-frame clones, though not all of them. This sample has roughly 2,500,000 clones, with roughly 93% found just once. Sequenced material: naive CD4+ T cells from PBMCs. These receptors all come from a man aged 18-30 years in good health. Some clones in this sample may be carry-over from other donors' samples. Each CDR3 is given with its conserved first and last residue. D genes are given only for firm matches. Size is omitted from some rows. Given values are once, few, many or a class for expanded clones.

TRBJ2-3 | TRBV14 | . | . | CASSPYLMRDLTDTQYF | TGTGCCAGCAGCCCTTACCTCATGAGGGATCTCACAGATACGCAGTATTTT
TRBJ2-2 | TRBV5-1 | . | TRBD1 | CASSSQGQGVEGELFF | TGCGCCAGCAGCTCCCAGGGACAGGGGGTCGAAGGAGAGCTGTTTTTT
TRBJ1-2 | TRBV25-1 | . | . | CASSESLSPGYTF | TGTGCCAGCAGTGAATCGCTGTCTCCCGGCTACACCTTC
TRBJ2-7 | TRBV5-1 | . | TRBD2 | CASSLLTSGSYEQYF | TGCGCCAGCAGCTTGTTGACTAGCGGGAGTTACGAGCAGTACTTC
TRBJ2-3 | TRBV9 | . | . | CASSVTAAYTDTQYF | TGTGCCAGCAGCGTAACGGCGGCCTACACAGATACGCAGTATTTT
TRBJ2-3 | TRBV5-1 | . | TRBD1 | CASKQGGPTDTQYF | TGCGCCAGCAAACAGGGGGGTCCCACAGATACGCAGTATTTT
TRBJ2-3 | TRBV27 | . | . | CASSKVSGGTGNTQYF | TGTGCCAGCAGTAAGGTTTCCGGCGGGACCGGAAATACGCAGTATTTT
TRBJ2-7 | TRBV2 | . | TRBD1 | CASSDLWTGVRFAHEQYF | TGTGCCAGCAGTGACTTATGGACAGGGGTAAGATTCGCCCACGAGCAGTACTTC
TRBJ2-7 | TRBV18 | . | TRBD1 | CASSPETGTYEQYF | TGTGCCAGCTCACCGGAGACAGGGACCTACGAGCAGTACTTC
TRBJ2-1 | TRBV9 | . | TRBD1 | CASSASRDRGPSSYNEQFF | TGTGCCAGCAGCGCGTCCCGGGACAGGGGACCCAGCTCCTACAATGAGCAGTTCTTC
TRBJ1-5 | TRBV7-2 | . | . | CASSLDSSNQPQHF | TGTGCCAGCAGCTTAGATTCTAGCAATCAGCCCCAGCATTTT
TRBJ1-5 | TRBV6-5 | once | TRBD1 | CASSQRTGGSQPQHF | TGTGCCAGCAGTCAACGGACAGGGGGGAGTCAGCCCCAGCATTTT
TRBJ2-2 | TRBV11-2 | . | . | CASSPARFGELFF | TGTGCCAGCAGCCCCGCTAGGTTTGGGGAGCTGTTTTTT
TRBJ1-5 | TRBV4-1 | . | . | CASSQEGSYQPQHF | TGCGCCAGCAGCCAAGAAGGCTCCTATCAGCCCCAGCATTTT
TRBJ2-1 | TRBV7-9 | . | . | CASSWDRSSYNEQFF | TGTGCCAGCAGCTGGGACCGCAGCTCCTACAATGAGCAGTTCTTC
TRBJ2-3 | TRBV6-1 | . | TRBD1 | CASRRAGGMDTQYF | TGTGCCAGCCGTCGCGCAGGGGGCATGGATACGCAGTATTTT
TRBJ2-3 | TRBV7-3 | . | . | CASSLGLPRTADTQYF | TGTGCCAGCAGCTTAGGGCTCCCCCGGACGGCCGATACGCAGTATTTT
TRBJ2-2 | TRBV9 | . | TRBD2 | CASSVAGGPIGELFF | TGTGCCAGCAGCGTAGCGGGAGGGCCCATCGGGGAGCTGTTTTTT
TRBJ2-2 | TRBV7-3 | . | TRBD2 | CASSLLTTSGLAWTGELFF | TGTGCCAGCAGCTTACTGACCACGTCGGGACTAGCCTGGACCGGGGAGCTGTTTTTT
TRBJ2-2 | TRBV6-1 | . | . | CASTGQYSNTGELFF | TGTGCCAGCACCGGACAGTATAGCAACACCGGGGAGCTGTTTTTT
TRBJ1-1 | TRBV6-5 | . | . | CASSYFTEAFF | TGTGCCAGCAGTTACTTCACTGAAGCTTTCTTT
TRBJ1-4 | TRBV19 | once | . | CASSGTGQEKLFF | TGTGCCAGTAGTGGAACGGGCCAGGAAAAACTGTTTTTT
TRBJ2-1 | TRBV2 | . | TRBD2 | CASSEYGRSYNEQFF | TGTGCCAGCAGTGAATACGGGAGGTCCTACAATGAGCAGTTCTTC
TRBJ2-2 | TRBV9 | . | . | CASSPPGSLNTGELFF | TGTGCCAGCAGCCCCCCAGGCAGCTTGAACACCGGGGAGCTGTTTTTT
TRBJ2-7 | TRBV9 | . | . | CASSVGAGASYEQYF | TGTGCCAGCAGCGTAGGGGCAGGGGCCTCCTACGAGCAGTACTTC
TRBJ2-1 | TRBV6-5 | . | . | CASCHLAEQFF | TGTGCCAGCTGCCATCTGGCTGAGCAGTTCTTC
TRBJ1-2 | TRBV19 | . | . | CASRATGNDYGYTF | TGTGCCAGTAGAGCAACAGGGAACGACTATGGCTACACCTTC
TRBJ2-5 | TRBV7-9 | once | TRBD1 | CASSPDPGQGRETQYF | TGTGCCAGCAGCCCCGACCCGGGACAGGGGAGAGAGACCCAGTACTTC
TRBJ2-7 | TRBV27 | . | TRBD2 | CASSSPSGSKYEQYF | TGTGCCAGCAGTTCTCCTAGCGGGAGTAAATACGAGCAGTACTTC
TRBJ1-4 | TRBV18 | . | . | CASSSPSDEKLFF | TGTGCCAGCTCATCGCCGTCAGATGAAAAACTGTTTTTT
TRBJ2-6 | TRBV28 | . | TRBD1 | CASSGQGAISGANVLTF | TGTGCCAGCAGTGGACAGGGGGCGATATCTGGGGCCAACGTCCTGACTTTC
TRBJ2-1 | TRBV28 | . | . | CASSSTSNEQFF | TGTGCCAGCAGTTCGACATCTAATGAGCAGTTCTTC
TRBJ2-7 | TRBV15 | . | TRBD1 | CATSRDRGQGAEQYF | TGTGCCACCAGCAGAGATCGGGGACAGGGGGCCGAGCAGTACTTC
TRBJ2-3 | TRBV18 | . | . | CASSPQQVPDTQYF | TGTGCCAGCTCACCCCAACAAGTACCAGATACGCAGTATTTT
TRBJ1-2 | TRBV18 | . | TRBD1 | CASLWGQGNYGYTF | TGTGCCAGCTTGTGGGGACAGGGCAACTATGGCTACACCTTC
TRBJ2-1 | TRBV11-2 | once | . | CASSSLRSYNEQFF | TGTGCCAGCAGCTCCCTCAGGTCCTACAATGAGCAGTTCTTC
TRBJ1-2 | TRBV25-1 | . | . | CATAPPRGPGYTF | TGTGCCACCGCCCCCCCAAGGGGACCCGGCTACACCTTC